This T cell receptor beta chain was obtained from a study of T cell changes during pregnancy in multiple sclerosis (dated 2019 in TCRdb). Concerning the study at large: In women with multiple sclerosis, the researchers looked at how the T cell repertoire shifted as pregnancy progressed.

Libraries were built with the immunoSEQ multiplex PCR assay. In its TCRdb copy, this immuneACCESS table keeps in-frame sequences only and misses some clones. Where compared with another copy, unresolved V genes explain less than half of these, and the others have no known cause. The sample yields tens of thousands of clones; about 88% were counted once. About 1.2% of the sample is held by the ten biggest clonotypes. About this clone itself: Its target antigen remains unknown. No quality values exist for individual bases; no much larger clone is one base distant.

V trim: 7 bases; J trim: 7 bases; unmatched bases: 10. Including the terminal cysteine and phenylalanine, the CDR3 comprises 13 residues. The kept DNA is CDR3 alone, 39 bases in frame from the first base. Taken from the germline V gene, the CDR1 and CDR2 loops are MDHEN and SYDVKM. This sequence uses TRBV28 and TRBJ2-7; 7 bases in the middle match TRBD1. The source was CD4+ T cells from peripheral blood mononuclear cells, collected before pregnancy. This sequence originates from a female donor with multiple sclerosis, enrolled in a pregnancy study. The nucleotide sequence reads TGTGCCAGCAAGGTAACAGGGGAAGGGGAGCAGTACTTC. This yields the protein CASKVTGEGEQYF.